Below are 5 T cell receptor beta chains sequenced from a single sample in a study of human versus mouse CDR3 diversity and MHC coevolution. Profiling relied on immunoSEQ multiplex PCR, and the TCRdb table lists in-frame clones only, not all of them. The sample shows about 60,000 clones, 94% of them seen only once. The sample was naive CD4+ T cells from blood. Documented subset: CD45RO-negative CD62L-positive naive CD4 T cells. The receptors shown here come from a person between 55 and 69 years old in good health.

This chain links TRBV18 with TRBJ1-2, with 7 bases lining up with TRBD1. The length of the CDR3 is 16 residues. The V gene's germline CDR1 is KGHSH and CDR2 LQKENI. V gave up 3 bases and J gave up 8 bases; unmatched junction bases: 15. CDR3 bases: TGTGCCAGCTCACCGCAGGGGACAGCGATGGAGGGAGGCTACACCTTC. Protein: CASSPQGTAMEGGYTF.

This chain connects TRBV7-3 to TRBJ2-1; 10 nucleotides align to TRBD2. V gave up 5 bases and J gave up 6 bases; unmatched junction bases: 10. Germline V CDR1 and CDR2: SGHTA, FQGTGA. This CDR3 comprises 16 residues. DNA for the CDR3: TGTGCCAGCAGCCCAGGGTGGGCTAGCGGGAGCAATGAGCAGTTCTTC. Protein: CASSPGWASGSNEQFF.

The genes are TRBV5-6 and TRBJ1-1; TRBD1 matches at 7 bases. From germline, CDR1 is SGHDT and CDR2 YYEEEE. After removal of 3 bases from V and 6 bases from J, the junction contained 11 bases not matched to a gene. This CDR3 contains 15 residues. The CDR3 loop reads CASSSKGGRSAEAFF. For the CDR3, the DNA is TGTGCCAGCAGCTCCAAAGGGGGCAGGAGTGCTGAAGCTTTCTTT.

The chain carries TRBV5-1 and TRBJ2-5, with D hard to call. CDR3 length equals 14 residues. Germline V gene lookup returns CDR1 SGHRS and CDR2 YFSETQ. V lost 0 bases and J lost 3, with 9 bases in between. CDR3 region: CASSLASGKETQYF. The DNA of the CDR3 is TGCGCCAGCAGCTTGGCCTCGGGTAAAGAGACCCAGTACTTC.

This chain links TRBV18 with TRBJ1-1; D perhaps matches TRBD1 (5 bases). The V end lost 0 bases, the J end lost 5 bases, and 16 bases lay between the germline ends. The V gene's germline CDR1 is KGHSH and CDR2 LQKENI. The CDR3 has 16 residues. CDR3 in DNA: TGTGCCAGCTCACCACCCGGCGTCCCACGGGGGACTGAAGCTTTCTTT. It is translated as CASSPPGVPRGTEAFF.